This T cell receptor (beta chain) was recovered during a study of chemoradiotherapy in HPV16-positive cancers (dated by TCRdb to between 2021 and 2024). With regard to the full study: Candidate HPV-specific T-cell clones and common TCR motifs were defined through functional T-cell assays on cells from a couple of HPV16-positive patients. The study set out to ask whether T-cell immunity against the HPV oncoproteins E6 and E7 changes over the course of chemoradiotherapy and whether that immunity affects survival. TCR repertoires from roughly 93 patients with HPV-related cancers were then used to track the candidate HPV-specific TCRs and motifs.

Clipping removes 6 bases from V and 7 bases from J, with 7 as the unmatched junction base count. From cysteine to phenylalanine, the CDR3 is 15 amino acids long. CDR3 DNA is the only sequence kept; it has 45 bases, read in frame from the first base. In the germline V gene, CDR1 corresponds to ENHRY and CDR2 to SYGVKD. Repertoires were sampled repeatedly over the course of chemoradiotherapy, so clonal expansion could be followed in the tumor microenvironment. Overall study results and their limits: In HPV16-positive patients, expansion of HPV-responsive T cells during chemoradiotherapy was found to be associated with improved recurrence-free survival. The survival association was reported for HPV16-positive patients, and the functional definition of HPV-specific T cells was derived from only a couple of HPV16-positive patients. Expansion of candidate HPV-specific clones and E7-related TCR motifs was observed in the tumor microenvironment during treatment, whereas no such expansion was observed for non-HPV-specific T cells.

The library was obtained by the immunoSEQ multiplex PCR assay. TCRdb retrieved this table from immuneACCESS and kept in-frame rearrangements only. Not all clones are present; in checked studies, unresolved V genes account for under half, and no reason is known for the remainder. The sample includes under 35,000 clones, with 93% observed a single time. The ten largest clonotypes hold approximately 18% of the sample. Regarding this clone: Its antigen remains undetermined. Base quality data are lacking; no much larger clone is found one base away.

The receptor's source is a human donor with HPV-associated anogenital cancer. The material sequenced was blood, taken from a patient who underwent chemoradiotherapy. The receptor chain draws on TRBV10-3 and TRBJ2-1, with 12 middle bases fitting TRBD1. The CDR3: CAIRNRDRGLNEQFF. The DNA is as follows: TGTGCCATCAGGAACCGGGACAGGGGGCTGAATGAGCAGTTCTTC.